This T cell receptor (beta chain) comes out of a study of blood T cell repertoires in COVID-19. V lost 2 bases and J lost 4, with 5 bases in between. Per the germline V gene, CDR1 is KGHSH and CDR2 is LQKENI. CDR3 size: 12 residues. The assay was immunoSEQ multiplex PCR, and TCRdb's table has in-frame clones only and misses some. The table records tens of thousands of clones, approximately 83% of them present only once. This receptor was obtained from a human donor in a cohort sampled during active COVID-19. Source material: peripheral blood. The chain joins TRBV18 to TRBJ1-1; D unclear. CDR3 loop: CASSPFGTEAFF. CDR3 sequence (DNA): TGTGCCAGCTCACCATTCGGCACTGAAGCTTTCTTT.